The rows below give T cell receptor beta chains drawn from one sample of a study of blood T cell repertoires in COVID-19. TCRdb's copy holds only in-frame clones and misses some; the assay was immunoSEQ multiplex PCR. The sample has about 130,000 clones; nearly 90% are singletons. The specimen sequenced was peripheral blood. The receptors originated from a woman of 80 years or more with acute or convalescent COVID-19. CDR3s include the opening cysteine and the closing phenylalanine or tryptophan. Fields, in order: clone size, V gene, D gene, J gene, CDR3 protein, CDR3 DNA. The D gene is left open where the match is weak. The size entry is marked missing in some rows and otherwise reads once, few, many or a size class.

NA	TRBV4-1	TRBD1	TRBJ1-2	CASSQEGQGGYGYTF	TGCGCCAGCAGCCAAGAGGGGCAGGGGGGCTATGGCTACACCTTC
NA	TRBV19	NA	TRBJ1-1	CASSIGVNTEAFF	TGTGCCAGTAGTATCGGAGTGAACACTGAAGCTTTCTTT
NA	TRBV7-9	TRBD2	TRBJ2-5	CASSAALAGVETQYF	TGTGCCAGCAGCGCAGCACTAGCGGGGGTAGAGACCCAGTACTTC
once	TRBV4-1	NA	TRBJ1-1	CASSRQQNTEAFF	TGCGCCAGCAGCCGACAACAGAACACTGAAGCTTTCTTT
NA	TRBV5-1	NA	TRBJ2-1	CASSLQGVGSPYNEQFF	TGCGCCAGCAGTCTACAGGGTGTAGGATCCCCCTACAATGAGCAGTTCTTC
once	TRBV5-4	NA	TRBJ2-7	CASSLQGGVVEQYF	TGTGCCAGCAGCTTACAGGGAGGGGTGGTCGAGCAGTACTTC
few	TRBV3-1/TRBV3-2	TRBD1	TRBJ1-1	CASSQRSSGGRAFF	TGTGCCAGCAGCCAACGTTCGTCAGGGGGCCGAGCTTTCTTT
NA	TRBV6-2/TRBV6-3	NA	TRBJ2-2	CASSYPVAGRYTGELFF	TGTGCCAGCAGTTACCCTGTGGCAGGGCGATACACCGGGGAGCTGTTTTTT
NA	TRBV5-6	NA	TRBJ1-2	CASNLRERGYTF	TGTGCCAGCAATTTGAGGGAAAGGGGCTACACCTTC
NA	TRBV5-1	TRBD2	TRBJ2-1	CASSLTSGSYNEQFF	TGCGCCAGCAGCTTGACTAGCGGGTCCTACAATGAGCAGTTCTTC
NA	TRBV3-1/TRBV3-2	NA	TRBJ2-4	CASSKQRAVKNIQYF	TGTGCCAGCAGCAAGCAGAGGGCTGTCAAAAACATTCAGTACTTC
NA	TRBV6-5	TRBD1	TRBJ1-2	CASSYSTGGYGYGYTF	TGTGCCAGCAGTTACTCTACAGGGGGCTATGGCTATGGCTACACCTTC
NA	TRBV7-2	NA	TRBJ1-2	CASSLSGVGYGYTF	TGTGCCAGCAGCTTGTCAGGGGTAGGCTATGGCTACACCTTC
NA	TRBV7-2	NA	TRBJ2-1	CASSPGNEGGHNEQFF	TGTGCCAGCAGCCCGGGCAATGAGGGCGGCCACAATGAGCAGTTCTTC
NA	TRBV28	TRBD2	TRBJ2-6	CASSILAGGPGANVLTF	TGTGCCAGCAGTATACTAGCGGGAGGGCCTGGGGCCAACGTCCTGACTTTC
NA	TRBV12-3/TRBV12-4	NA	TRBJ1-2	CASSPGRPRGYTF	TGTGCCAGCAGTCCCGGGAGACCGCGTGGCTACACCTTC
once	TRBV4-1	NA	TRBJ2-2	CASSQEQGSGELFF	TGCGCCAGCAGCCAAGAACAGGGTTCCGGGGAGCTGTTTTTT
once	TRBV18	NA	TRBJ1-2	CASSPPNKGDGYTF	TGTGCCAGCTCACCACCGAACAAGGGGGACGGCTACACCTTC
NA	TRBV3-1/TRBV3-2	TRBD2	TRBJ2-3	CASSQYASSGGRIDTQYF	TGTGCCAGCAGCCAGTACGCGTCTAGCGGGGGGCGTATAGATACGCAGTATTTT
NA	TRBV2	TRBD2	TRBJ2-3	CASIGTSGMVTQYF	TGTGCCAGCATCGGGACTAGCGGGATGGTTACGCAGTATTTT
NA	TRBV19	NA	TRBJ1-4	CASHNTGRGEKLFF	TGTGCCTCTCATAATACAGGTCGCGGTGAAAAACTGTTTTTT
once	TRBV2	NA	TRBJ2-2	CASSVEVNTGELFF	TGTGCCAGCAGTGTGGAGGTAAACACCGGGGAGCTGTTTTTT
once	TRBV5-1	TRBD2	TRBJ2-1	CASSLVRWREVTTNEQFF	TGCGCCAGCAGCTTGGTTAGATGGCGGGAGGTCACCACCAATGAGCAGTTCTTC
NA	TRBV4-3	NA	TRBJ1-2	CASSQVGNGYTF	TGCGCCAGCAGCCAAGTGGGCAATGGCTACACCTTC
NA	TRBV5-1	NA	TRBJ2-3	CASSERRPTDTQYF	TGCGCCAGCAGCGAACGGAGACCCACAGATACGCAGTATTTT
NA	TRBV6-5	TRBD1	TRBJ1-1	CASRDRELQNTEAFF	TGTGCCAGCAGAGACAGGGAGTTACAGAACACTGAAGCTTTCTTT
NA	TRBV7-3	NA	TRBJ2-1	CASSEETGSYNEQFF	TGTGCCAGCAGCGAGGAGACTGGCTCCTACAATGAGCAGTTCTTC
NA	TRBV6-5	NA	TRBJ1-5	CAGDGGGHQPQHF	TGTGCCGGCGACGGAGGCGGGCATCAGCCCCAGCATTTT
NA	TRBV19	TRBD2	TRBJ2-5	CASTRSGAIQETQYF	TGTGCCAGTACCCGGAGCGGGGCCATACAAGAGACCCAGTACTTC
NA	TRBV19	NA	TRBJ1-2	CASSVRQAVGGYTF	TGTGCCAGTAGTGTCCGACAGGCCGTGGGTGGCTACACCTTC
NA	TRBV7-3	TRBD2	TRBJ2-3	CASRSGGSADTQYF	TGTGCCAGCAGGTCGGGCGGGAGCGCAGATACGCAGTATTTT
NA	TRBV28	TRBD1	TRBJ2-7	CASSFRDRGPYEQYF	TGTGCCAGCAGCTTCCGGGACAGGGGACCCTACGAGCAGTACTTC
NA	TRBV7-3	NA	TRBJ2-2	CASSGSGSSSGELFF	TGTGCCAGCAGCGGAAGCGGATCCAGTTCCGGGGAGCTGTTTTTT
NA	TRBV9	TRBD2	TRBJ2-5	CASSVGPAGAGETQYF	TGTGCCAGCAGCGTAGGTCCTGCGGGAGCTGGGGAGACCCAGTACTTC
NA	TRBV6-6	NA	TRBJ1-4	CASSYSAGSWDEKLFF	TGTGCCAGCAGTTACTCAGCAGGGTCCTGGGATGAAAAACTGTTTTTT
NA	TRBV5-6	TRBD1	TRBJ1-2	CASSPLIRQGANYGYTF	TGTGCCAGCAGCCCCTTAATTCGACAGGGCGCTAACTATGGCTACACCTTC
NA	TRBV7-6	NA	TRBJ2-1	CASSFTLSYDRNEQFF	TGTGCCAGCAGCTTTACCTTATCCTACGATCGCAATGAGCAGTTCTTC